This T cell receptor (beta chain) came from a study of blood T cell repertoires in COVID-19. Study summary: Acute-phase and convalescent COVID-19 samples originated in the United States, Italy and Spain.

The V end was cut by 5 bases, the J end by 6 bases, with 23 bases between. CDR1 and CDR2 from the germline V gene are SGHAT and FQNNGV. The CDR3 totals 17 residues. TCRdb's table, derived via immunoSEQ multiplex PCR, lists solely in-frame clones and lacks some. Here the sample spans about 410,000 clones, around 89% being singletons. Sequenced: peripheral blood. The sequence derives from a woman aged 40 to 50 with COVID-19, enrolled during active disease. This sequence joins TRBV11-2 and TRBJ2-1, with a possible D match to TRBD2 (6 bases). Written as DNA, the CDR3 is TGTGCCAGCAGCCCTTATAGCCGGCTAGCGTCGAGCAATGAGCAGTTCTTC. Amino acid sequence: CASSPYSRLASSNEQFF.